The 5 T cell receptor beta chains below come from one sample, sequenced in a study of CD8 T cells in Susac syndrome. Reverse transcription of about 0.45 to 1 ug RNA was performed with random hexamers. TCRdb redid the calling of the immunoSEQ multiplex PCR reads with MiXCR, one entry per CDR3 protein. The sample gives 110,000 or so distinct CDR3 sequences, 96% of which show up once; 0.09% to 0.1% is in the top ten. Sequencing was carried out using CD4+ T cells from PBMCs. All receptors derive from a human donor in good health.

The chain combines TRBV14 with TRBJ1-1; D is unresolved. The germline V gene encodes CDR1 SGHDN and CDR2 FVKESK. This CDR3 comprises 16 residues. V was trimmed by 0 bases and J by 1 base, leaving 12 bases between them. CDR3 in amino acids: CASSQDLFTPNTEAFF. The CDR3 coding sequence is TGTGCCAGCAGCCAAGATCTCTTTACTCCGAACACTGAAGCTTTCTTT.

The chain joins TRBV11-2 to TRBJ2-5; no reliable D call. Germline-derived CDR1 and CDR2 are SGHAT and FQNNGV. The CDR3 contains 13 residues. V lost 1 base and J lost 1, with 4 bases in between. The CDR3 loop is CASSLGTQETQYF. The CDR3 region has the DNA TGTGCCAGCAGCTTAGGGACCCAAGAGACCCAGTACTTC.

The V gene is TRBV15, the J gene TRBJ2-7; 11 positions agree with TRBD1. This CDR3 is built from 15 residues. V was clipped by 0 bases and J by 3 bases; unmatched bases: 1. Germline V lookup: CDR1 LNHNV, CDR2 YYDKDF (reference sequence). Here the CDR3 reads CATSREGTGGYEQYF. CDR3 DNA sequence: TGTGCCACCAGCAGAGAGGGGACAGGGGGCTACGAGCAGTACTTC.

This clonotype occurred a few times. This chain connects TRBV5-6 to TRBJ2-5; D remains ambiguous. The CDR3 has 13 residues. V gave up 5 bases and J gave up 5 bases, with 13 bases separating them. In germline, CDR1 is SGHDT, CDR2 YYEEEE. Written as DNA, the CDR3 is TGTGCCAGCAGTCCCGGCCGGCGGGAGACCCAGTACTTC. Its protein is CASSPGRRETQYF.

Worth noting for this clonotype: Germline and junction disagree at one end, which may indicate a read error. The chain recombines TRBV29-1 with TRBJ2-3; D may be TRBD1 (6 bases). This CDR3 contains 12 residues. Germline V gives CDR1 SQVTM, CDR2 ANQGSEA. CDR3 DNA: TGCAGCGTTGATGGGGGCACCGATACGCAGTATTTT. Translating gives CSVDGGTDTQYF.